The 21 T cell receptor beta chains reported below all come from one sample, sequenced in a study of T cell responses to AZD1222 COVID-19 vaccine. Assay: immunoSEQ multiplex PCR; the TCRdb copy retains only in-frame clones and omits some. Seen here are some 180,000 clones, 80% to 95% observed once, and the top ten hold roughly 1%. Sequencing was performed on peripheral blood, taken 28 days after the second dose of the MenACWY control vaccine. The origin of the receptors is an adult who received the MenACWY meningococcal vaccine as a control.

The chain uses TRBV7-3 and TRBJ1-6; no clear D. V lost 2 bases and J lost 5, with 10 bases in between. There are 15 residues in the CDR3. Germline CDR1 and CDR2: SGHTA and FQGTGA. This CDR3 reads CASSLEGSNNSPLHF. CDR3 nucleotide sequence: TGTGCCAGCAGCTTAGAGGGCAGTAATAATTCACCCCTCCACTTT.

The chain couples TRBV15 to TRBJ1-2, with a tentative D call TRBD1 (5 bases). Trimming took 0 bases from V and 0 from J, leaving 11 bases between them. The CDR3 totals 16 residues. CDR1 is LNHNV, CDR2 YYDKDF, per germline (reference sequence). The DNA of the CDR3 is TGTGCCACCAGCAGAGATTTGGGGCAAGCTAACTATGGCTACACCTTC. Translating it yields CATSRDLGQANYGYTF.

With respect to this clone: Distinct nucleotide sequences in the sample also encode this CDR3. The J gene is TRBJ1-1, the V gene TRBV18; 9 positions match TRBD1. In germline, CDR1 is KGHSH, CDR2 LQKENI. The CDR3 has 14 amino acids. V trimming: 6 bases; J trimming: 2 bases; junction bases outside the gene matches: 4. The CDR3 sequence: CASSPGQGNTEAFF. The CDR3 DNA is TGTGCCAGCTCCCCGGGACAGGGAAACACTGAAGCTTTCTTT. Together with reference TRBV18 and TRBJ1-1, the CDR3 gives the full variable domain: NAGVMQNPRHLVRRRGQEARLRCSPMKGHSHVYWYRQLPEEGLKFMVYLQKENIIDESGMPKERFSAEFPKEGPSILRIQQVVRGDSAAYFCASSPGQGNTEAFFGQGTRLTVV.

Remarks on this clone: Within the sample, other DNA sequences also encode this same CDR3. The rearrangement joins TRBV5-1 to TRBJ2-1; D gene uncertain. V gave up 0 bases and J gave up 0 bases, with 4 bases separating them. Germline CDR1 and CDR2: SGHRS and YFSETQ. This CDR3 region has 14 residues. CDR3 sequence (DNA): TGCGCCAGCAGCTTGGGCAGCTCCTACAATGAGCAGTTCTTC. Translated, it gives CASSLGSSYNEQFF.

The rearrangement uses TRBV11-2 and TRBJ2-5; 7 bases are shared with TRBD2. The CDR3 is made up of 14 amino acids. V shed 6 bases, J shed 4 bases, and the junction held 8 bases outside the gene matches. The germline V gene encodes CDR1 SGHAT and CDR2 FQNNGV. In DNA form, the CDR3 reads TGTGCCAGCAGGGCGGTAGCGGGTGGAGAGACCCAGTACTTC. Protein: CASRAVAGGETQYF.

The CDR3 here is CASSSVLGNTEAFF. In DNA form, the CDR3 reads TGTGCCAGCAGCTCCGTCTTGGGGAACACTGAAGCTTTCTTT. This chain connects TRBV27 to TRBJ1-1; D not certain. Germline V gene sequence: CDR1 MNHEY, CDR2 SMNVEV (reference sequence). There are 14 residues in the CDR3. V lost 6 bases, J lost 1 base, and 12 bases lay in between.

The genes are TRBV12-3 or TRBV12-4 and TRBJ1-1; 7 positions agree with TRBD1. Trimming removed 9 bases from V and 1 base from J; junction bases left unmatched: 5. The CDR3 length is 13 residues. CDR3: CASFNRGNTEAFF. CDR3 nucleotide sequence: TGTGCCAGTTTCAACAGGGGGAACACTGAAGCTTTCTTT.

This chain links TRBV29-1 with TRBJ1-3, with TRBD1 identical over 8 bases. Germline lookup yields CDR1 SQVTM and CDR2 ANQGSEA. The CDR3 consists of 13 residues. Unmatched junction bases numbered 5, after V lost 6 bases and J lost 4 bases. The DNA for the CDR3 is TGCAGCGTCGATACAGGGGGGGGAAACACCATATATTTT. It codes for CSVDTGGGNTIYF.

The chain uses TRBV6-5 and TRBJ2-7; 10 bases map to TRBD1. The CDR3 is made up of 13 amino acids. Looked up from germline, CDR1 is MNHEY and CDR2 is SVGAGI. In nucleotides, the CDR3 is TGTGTGACGGTCGGGACAGGGGCCAACGAGCAGTACTTC. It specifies CVTVGTGANEQYF.

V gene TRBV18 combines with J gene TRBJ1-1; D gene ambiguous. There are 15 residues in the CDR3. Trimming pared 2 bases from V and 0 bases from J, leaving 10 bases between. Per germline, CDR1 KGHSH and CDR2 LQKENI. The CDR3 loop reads CASSPSRTLNTEAFF. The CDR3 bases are TGTGCCAGCTCACCAAGTCGGACCCTGAACACTGAAGCTTTCTTT.

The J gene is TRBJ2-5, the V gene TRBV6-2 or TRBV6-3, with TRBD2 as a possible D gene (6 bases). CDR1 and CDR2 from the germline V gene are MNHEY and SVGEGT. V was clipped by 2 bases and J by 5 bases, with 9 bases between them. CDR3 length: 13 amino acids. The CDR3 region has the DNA TGTGCCAGCAGTTACGACGCGGGGGAGACCCAGTACTTC. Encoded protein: CASSYDAGETQYF.

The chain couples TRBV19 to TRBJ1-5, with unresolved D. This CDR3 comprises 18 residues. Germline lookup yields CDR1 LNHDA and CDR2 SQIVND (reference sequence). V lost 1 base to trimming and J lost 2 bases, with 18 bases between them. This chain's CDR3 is CASSIAGSSFIGNQPQHF. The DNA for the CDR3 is TGTGCCAGTAGTATAGCAGGTTCGTCCTTTATAGGCAATCAGCCCCAGCATTTT.

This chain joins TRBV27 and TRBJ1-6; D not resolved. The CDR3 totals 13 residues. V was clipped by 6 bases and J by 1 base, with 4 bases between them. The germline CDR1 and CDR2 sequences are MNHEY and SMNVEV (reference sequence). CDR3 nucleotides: TGTGCCAGCAGCCGTTCCTATAATTCACCCCTCCACTTT. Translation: CASSRSYNSPLHF.

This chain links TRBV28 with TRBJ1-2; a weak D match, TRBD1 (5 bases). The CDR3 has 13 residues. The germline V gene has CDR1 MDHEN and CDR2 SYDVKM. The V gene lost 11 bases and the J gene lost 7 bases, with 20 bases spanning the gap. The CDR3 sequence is CAGGGVYDPGYTF. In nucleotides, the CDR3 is TGTGCCGGCGGAGGGGTTTACGACCCTGGCTACACCTTC.

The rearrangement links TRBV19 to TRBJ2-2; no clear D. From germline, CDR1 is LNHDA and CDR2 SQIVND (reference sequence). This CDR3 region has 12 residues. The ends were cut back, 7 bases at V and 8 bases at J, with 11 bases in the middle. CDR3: CASTPRAGELFF. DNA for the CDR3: TGTGCCAGTACCCCGCGAGCGGGGGAGCTGTTTTTT.

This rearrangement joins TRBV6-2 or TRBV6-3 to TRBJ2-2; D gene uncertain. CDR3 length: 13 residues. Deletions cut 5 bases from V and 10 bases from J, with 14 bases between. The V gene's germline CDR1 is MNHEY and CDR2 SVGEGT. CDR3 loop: CASSRVRLEELFF. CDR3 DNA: TGTGCCAGCAGTAGAGTTAGACTGGAGGAGCTGTTTTTT.

The DNA for the CDR3 is TGTGCCAGCAGCCCTCTCGCTAGGGCTGAAGCTTTCTTT. Amino acid sequence: CASSPLARAEAFF. The chain has TRBV5-5 and TRBJ1-1; no clear D. The CDR3 is made up of 13 amino acids. The V and J ends lost 4 bases and 6 bases respectively, with 13 bases between them. Germline assignment: CDR1 SGHKS and CDR2 YYEKEE (reference sequence).

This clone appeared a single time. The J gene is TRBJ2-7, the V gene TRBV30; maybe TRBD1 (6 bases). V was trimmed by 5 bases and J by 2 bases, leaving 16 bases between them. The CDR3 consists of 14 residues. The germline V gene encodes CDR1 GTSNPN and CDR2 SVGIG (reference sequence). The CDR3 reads CAWGAQGSPYEQYF. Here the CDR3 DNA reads TGTGCCTGGGGGGCGCAGGGGTCCCCCTACGAGCAGTACTTC. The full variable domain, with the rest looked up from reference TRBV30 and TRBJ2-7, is SQTIHQWPATLVQPVGSPLSLECTVEGTSNPNLYWYRQAAGRGLQLLFYSVGIGQISSEVPQNLSASRPQDRQFILSSKKLLLSDSGFYLCAWGAQGSPYEQYFGPGTRLTVT.

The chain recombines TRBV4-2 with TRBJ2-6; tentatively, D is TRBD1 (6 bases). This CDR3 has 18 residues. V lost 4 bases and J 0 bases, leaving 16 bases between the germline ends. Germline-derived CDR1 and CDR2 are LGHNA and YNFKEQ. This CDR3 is CASSRTRDKPSGANVLTF. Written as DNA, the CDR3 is TGTGCCAGCAGCCGGACCCGGGACAAACCCTCTGGGGCCAACGTCCTGACTTTC.

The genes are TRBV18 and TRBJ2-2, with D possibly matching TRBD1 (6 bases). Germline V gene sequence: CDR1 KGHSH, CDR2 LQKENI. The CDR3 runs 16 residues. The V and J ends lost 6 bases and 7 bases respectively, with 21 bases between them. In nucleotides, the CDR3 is TGTGCCAGCTCCCCCGATTCCAGGGGAAGCTTCGGGGAGCTGTTTTTT. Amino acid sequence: CASSPDSRGSFGELFF.

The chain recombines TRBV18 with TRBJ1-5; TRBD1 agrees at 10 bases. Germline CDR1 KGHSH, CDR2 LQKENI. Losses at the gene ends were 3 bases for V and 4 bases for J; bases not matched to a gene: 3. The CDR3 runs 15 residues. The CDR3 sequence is CASSPGTGDNQPQHF. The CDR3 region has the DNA TGTGCCAGCTCACCGGGGACAGGGGATAATCAGCCCCAGCATTTT. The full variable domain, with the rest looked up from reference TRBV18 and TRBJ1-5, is NAGVMQNPRHLVRRRGQEARLRCSPMKGHSHVYWYRQLPEEGLKFMVYLQKENIIDESGMPKERFSAEFPKEGPSILRIQQVVRGDSAAYFCASSPGTGDNQPQHFGDGTRLSIL.